Listed here are 21 T cell receptor beta chains from one sample, sequenced in a study of patients and donors after allogeneic stem cell transplantation. Each CDR3 protein gets one entry after TCRdb re-called the RT-PCR reads with MiXCR. This repertoire shows over 350,000 distinct CDR3 sequences, more than 15% found once; its top ten account for less than 9.5%. The specimen sequenced was blood, either unsorted or a sorted T cell fraction (not recorded which). These receptors came from a human donor who was either an allogeneic HSCT recipient or a stem cell or donor lymphocyte infusion donor (not recorded which). It is not recorded whose cells these are; they may come from a transplant donor.

This clonotype was found a few times. The chain couples TRBV10-3 to TRBJ2-1; possible D gene TRBD2, 5 bases. The germline gives CDR1 ENHRY, CDR2 SYGVKD. The V end lost 3 bases, the J end lost 0 bases, and 9 bases lay between the germline ends. The CDR3 extends over 15 amino acids. CDR3 nucleotide sequence: TGTGCCATCAGTGAAGCGGTCAGCTCCTACAATGAGCAGTTCTTC. Its protein product is CAISEAVSSYNEQFF.

Remarks on this clonotype: A much larger clone is a single base away; this may be a read error. In DNA form, the CDR3 reads TGCAGCGTATGGAGAGCGTACCAAGAGACCCAGTACTTC. Translation gives CSVWRAYQETQYF. This chain uses TRBV29-1 with TRBJ2-5; D gene uncertain. The CDR3 spans 13 residues. Deletions cut 6 bases from V and 0 bases from J, with 11 bases between. In germline, CDR1 is SQVTM, CDR2 ANQGSEA.

This clonotype was seen a few times. The chain links TRBV5-8 to TRBJ1-4; D gene unclear. The germline CDR1 and CDR2 sequences are SGHTS and YDEGEE. The CDR3 loop spans 14 amino acids. V lost 2 bases, J lost 7 bases, and 12 bases lay in between. The CDR3 DNA reads TGTGCCAGCAGCTTTCTCTGGGAATCTGAAAAACTGTTTTTT. It yields the protein CASSFLWESEKLFF.

The table lists this clonotype with a few counts. The chain combines TRBV6-1 with TRBJ2-3; weak D call: TRBD2 (5 bases). The CDR3 totals 15 residues. Germline V gene data show CDR1 as MNHNS and CDR2 as SASEGT. V was pared by 5 bases and J by 0 bases, with 12 bases between. The CDR3 region is CASSPRGRSTDTQYF. CDR3 bases: TGTGCCAGCAGTCCCCGCGGGCGGAGCACAGATACGCAGTATTTT.

This chain uses TRBV20-1 with TRBJ2-1; 12 positions agree with TRBD2. The length of the CDR3 is 15 residues. Per the germline V gene, CDR1 is DFQATT and CDR2 is SNEGSKA (reference sequence). The trim removed 4 bases at V and 4 bases at J, leaving 5 bases unmatched. In nucleotides, the CDR3 is TGCAGTGCTACCCCCGGGACTAGCGGGTACAATGAGCAGTTCTTC. As protein: CSATPGTSGYNEQFF.

The rearrangement joins TRBV7-3 to TRBJ2-3, with TRBD2 as a possible D gene (5 bases). Germline V CDR1 and CDR2: SGHTA, FQGTGA. The CDR3 spans 15 residues. The germline V and J ends were trimmed by 5 bases and 1 base, with 13 bases remaining between them. The CDR3: CASSTYPGGTDTQYF. CDR3 coding DNA: TGTGCCAGCAGCACCTACCCCGGGGGCACAGATACGCAGTATTTT.

This clonotype was counted at least ten times. The J gene is TRBJ2-1, the V gene TRBV5-1, with 10 bases matching TRBD2. Germline V lookup: CDR1 SGHRS, CDR2 YFSETQ. The CDR3 sequence is 18 residues long. V was clipped by 1 base and J by 1 base; unmatched bases: 8. CDR3 sequence reads: CASSLTSGTFSSYNEQFF. CDR3 DNA: TGCGCCAGCAGCTTGACTAGCGGGACGTTCTCTTCCTACAATGAGCAGTTCTTC.

This rearrangement joins TRBV4-1 to TRBJ2-3; no reliable D call. The V gene's germline CDR1 is MGHRA and CDR2 YSYEKL. Trimming took off 0 bases at V and 6 bases at J, with 7 bases between the two ends. The CDR3 runs to 13 residues. The CDR3 reads CASSQEDPDTQYF. The CDR3 DNA sequence: TGCGCCAGCAGCCAAGAGGACCCGGATACGCAGTATTTT.

This clonotype was counted many times. The chain is built from TRBV6-5 and TRBJ1-5, with unresolved D. Germline V gene lookup returns CDR1 MNHEY and CDR2 SVGAGI. The germline V and J ends were trimmed by 4 bases and 3 bases, with 16 bases remaining between them. The CDR3 is 16 amino acids. CDR3 sequence reads: CASSSTPGKLNQPQHF. The CDR3 DNA sequence: TGTGCCAGCAGTTCAACCCCAGGTAAACTCAATCAGCCCCAGCATTTT.

Notes on this clonotype: At one of its ends the junction is not consistent with the germline gene, which may arise from a read error. The chain has TRBV7-9 and TRBJ2-7; 9 positions agree with TRBD1. CDR3 length: 17 residues. Germline V gene sequence: CDR1 SEHNR, CDR2 FQNEAQ (reference sequence). Here the CDR3 reads CASSLRGTGPPSHEQYF. The CDR3 DNA reads as TGTGCCAGCAGCTTGAGGGGGACAGGGCCCCCCTCCCACGAGCAGTACTTC.

This clonotype was seen only a few times. The chain recombines TRBV20-1 with TRBJ2-1; TRBD2 might be the D (5 bases). V dropped 6 bases and J dropped 7 bases, with 16 bases sitting between them. Germline CDR1 DFQATT, CDR2 SNEGSKA (reference sequence). This CDR3 spans 13 amino acids. For the CDR3, the DNA is TGCAGTGCCCCAAGGGCCAGCGGTAATGAGCAGTTCTTC. Protein: CSAPRASGNEQFF.

This clonotype was seen a handful of times. The junction shows a germline mismatch at one end, possibly a read error. The rearrangement uses TRBV2 and TRBJ2-7; the D is unclear. CDR3 length: 11 residues. Germline CDR1 and CDR2: SNHLY and FYNNEI. The CDR3 protein is CASRERPEQYF. The CDR3 DNA is TGTGCCAGCCGTGAAAGGCCGGAGCAGTACTTC.

The CDR3 loop is CASSLGTGRNSPLHF. The CDR3 DNA is TGTGCCAGCAGCCTTGGGACAGGGCGAAATTCACCCCTCCACTTT. V is TRBV7-8 and J is TRBJ1-6; 9 nucleotides line up with TRBD1. Germline assignment: CDR1 SGHVS and CDR2 FQNEAQ. The CDR3 length is 15 residues. J lost 7 bases, V lost 5 bases, and 6 bases had no gene match.

The sample holds a few counts of this clonotype. The chain combines TRBV27 with TRBJ2-1, with 7 bases matching TRBD2. Germline CDR1 MNHEY, CDR2 SMNVEV (reference sequence). There are 14 residues in the CDR3. With V trimmed by 5 bases and J by 6 bases, 7 bases remained unmatched. For the CDR3, the DNA is TGTGCCAGCAGTCGGCGGGAGACGGGCAATGAGCAGTTCTTC. Translating it yields CASSRRETGNEQFF.

There are a few counts of this clonotype. The chain employs TRBV4-1 and TRBJ1-1, with D maybe TRBD1 (6 bases). Germline V lookup: CDR1 MGHRA, CDR2 YSYEKL. The CDR3 length is 14 residues. V gave up 0 bases and J gave up 12 bases, with 17 bases separating them. The CDR3 bases are TGCGCCAGCAGCCAAGATGGCCAGGGGAAATTGACTTTCTTT. Translation: CASSQDGQGKLTFF.

V and J are TRBV5-6 and TRBJ1-1; D gene ambiguous. V was cut by 0 bases and J by 1 base, with 10 bases left in between. This CDR3 contains 15 residues. CDR1 and CDR2 from the germline V gene are SGHDT and YYEEEE. The CDR3 loop is CASSLAGGENTEAFF. DNA of the CDR3: TGTGCCAGCAGCTTGGCCGGCGGGGAGAACACTGAAGCTTTCTTT.

The chain recombines TRBV4-1 with TRBJ1-1; no clear D. Germline CDR1 MGHRA, CDR2 YSYEKL. The CDR3 extends over 14 amino acids. The V end lost 2 bases, the J end lost 4 bases, and 11 bases lay between the germline ends. The CDR3 is CASSQRAVGTEAFF. The CDR3, as DNA: TGCGCCAGCAGCCAACGGGCGGTGGGCACTGAAGCTTTCTTT.

This clonotype showed up just a few times. The V and J genes are TRBV11-2 and TRBJ2-1; TRBD1 aligns across 11 bases. CDR1 SGHAT and CDR2 FQNNGV come from the germline V gene. This CDR3 region has 16 residues. J gave up 7 bases and V 5 bases, and 10 bases lay outside the gene matches. The DNA of the CDR3 is TGTGCCAGCAGCAAATGGGACAGGGGGGATTTTAATGAGCAGTTCTTC. This translates into CASSKWDRGDFNEQFF.

The gene calls are TRBV29-1 and TRBJ2-7; 9 nucleotides line up with TRBD1. Germline CDR1 SQVTM, CDR2 ANQGSEA. The CDR3 runs to 14 residues. After removal of 7 bases from V and 3 bases from J, the junction contained 10 bases not matched to a gene. For the CDR3, the DNA is TGCAGCGCCCAGACGGGGACAGGGAGCTACGAGCAGTACTTC. Translated: CSAQTGTGSYEQYF.

The V gene is TRBV6-5, the J gene TRBJ1-1; D unresolved. V shed 1 base and J shed 1 base, with 7 bases lying between them. This CDR3 region has 14 residues. Germline values: CDR1 MNHEY, CDR2 SVGAGI. The CDR3 DNA reads TGTGCCAGCAGTTACTTAAGGCAGAACACTGAAGCTTTCTTT. As protein: CASSYLRQNTEAFF.

In its sample, this clonotype was seen many times. This chain joins TRBV24-1 and TRBJ2-5; TRBD1 aligns across 7 bases. The CDR3 runs to 15 residues. Germline lookup yields CDR1 KGHDR and CDR2 SFDVKD. Trimming at V came to 4 bases and at J to 1 base, leaving 5 bases not matched to a gene. CDR3 bases: TGTGCCACCAGTGAGCCGGGACAGCTCCAAGAGACCCAGTACTTC. Translating gives CATSEPGQLQETQYF.